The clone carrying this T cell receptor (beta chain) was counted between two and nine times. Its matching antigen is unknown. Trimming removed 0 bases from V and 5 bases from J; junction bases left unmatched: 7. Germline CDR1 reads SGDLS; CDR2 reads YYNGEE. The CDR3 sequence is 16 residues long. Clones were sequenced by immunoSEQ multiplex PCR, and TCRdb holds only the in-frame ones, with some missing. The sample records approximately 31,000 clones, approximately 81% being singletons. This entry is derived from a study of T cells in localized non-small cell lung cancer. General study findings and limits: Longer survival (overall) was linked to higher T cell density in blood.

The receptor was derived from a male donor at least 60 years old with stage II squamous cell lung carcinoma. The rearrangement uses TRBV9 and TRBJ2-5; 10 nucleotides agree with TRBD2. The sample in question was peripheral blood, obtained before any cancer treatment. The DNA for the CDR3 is TGTGCCAGCAGCGTAGGCCAGCGGGGGGGCCACGAGACCCAGTACTTC. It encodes CASSVGQRGGHETQYF.